This TCR beta chain is from a study of immune heterogeneity within non-small cell lung tumors. Study outcomes and limitations: For local T-cell clonality, the correlation with local tumor mutational burden was moderate but significant (R 0.3 to 0.4). Individual patients mostly differed in their high-frequency T-cell receptor beta clonotypes.

CDR3 size: 16 residues. V was pared by 5 bases and J by 3 bases, with 9 bases of the junction left unmatched. Germline V lookup: CDR1 MNHEY, CDR2 SMNVEV (reference sequence). On this clonotype itself: Its antigen is not identified.

The TCR beta CDR3 region was amplified by multiplex PCR employing 32 V and 13 J primers. Each CDR3 protein gets one entry after TCRdb re-called the multiplex PCR reads with MiXCR. The repertoire holds 3,000 or so distinct CDR3 sequences, 35% to 45% seen once, with around a fifth in the top ten. Bulk tumor genomic DNA was the template, and each sample received about 600 ng. Surgery yielded several widely spaced biopsies per primary tumor. Curative surgery was undertaken by patients, who had untreated, newly diagnosed non-small cell lung cancer. Curative-intent surgery was being performed on the donors, who were patients newly diagnosed with non-small cell lung cancer.

Material: lung tumor tissue. This sequence was found in a woman in her forties or fifties with non-small cell lung cancer. The chain combines TRBV27 with TRBJ2-7; 11 bases are a match to TRBD1. CDR3 coding DNA: TGTGCCAGCAGTCCCCGGGACAGGGGGTCATACTACGAGCAGTACTTC. This gives the protein CASSPRDRGSYYEQYF.